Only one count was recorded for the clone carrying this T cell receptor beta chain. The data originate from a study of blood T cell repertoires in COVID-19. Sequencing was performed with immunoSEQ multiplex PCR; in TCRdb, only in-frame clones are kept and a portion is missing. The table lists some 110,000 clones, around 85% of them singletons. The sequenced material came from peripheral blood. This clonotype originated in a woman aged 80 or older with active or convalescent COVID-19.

The CDR3 DNA follows: TGTGCCAGCAGCTTGGACGGGAGCTCTGGAAACACCATATATTTT. It is translated as CASSLDGSSGNTIYF. This chain uses TRBV5-4 with TRBJ1-3; D remains unclear. This CDR3 contains 15 residues. Germline V gene sequence: CDR1 SGHNT, CDR2 YYREEE (reference sequence). Trimming pared 0 bases from V and 0 bases from J, leaving 7 bases between.